This is a list of T cell receptor beta chains from one sample in a study of naive and memory T cell subsets. TCRdb fed the UMI-ligation and nested PCR reads into MiXCR, producing one record per CDR3 protein. Of around 83,000 distinct CDR3 sequences detected, around 11% appear once; the ten largest clones hold 0.13%. Sequencing input: naive CD4+ T cells from blood. Every receptor here comes from a human donor in good health. Both conserved end residues are part of each CDR3. D genes are given only for firm matches. Clone size, where shown, is once, few, many, or a class for clones that have expanded.

abundance	d_gene	j_gene	v_gene	CDR3nt	CDR3aa
few	-	TRBJ1-5	TRBV7-2	TGTGCCAGCAGCTTAGCGCGGGGGGGTCAGCCCCAGCATTTT	CASSLARGGQPQHF
many	-	TRBJ1-1	TRBV4-2	TGTGCCAGCAGCCAAGATCCCTACACTGAAGCTTTCTTT	CASSQDPYTEAFF
many	-	TRBJ2-3	TRBV4-3	TGCGCCAGCAGCCGCCGGACAGCCTCCACAGATACGCAGTATTTT	CASSRRTASTDTQYF
-	-	TRBJ2-1	TRBV5-4	TGTGCCAGCAGCCCGGCCGGCCGGTACAATGAGCAGTTCTTC	CASSPAGRYNEQFF
few	TRBD1	TRBJ2-5	TRBV11-2	TGTGCCAGCAGCTCCTACATACTTCCGAGGGGACAGCCTTACCAAGAGACCCAGTACTTC	CASSSYILPRGQPYQETQYF
many	TRBD1	TRBJ1-4	TRBV20-1	TGCAGTGCTTTTCCTTTCGGGACAGCAATAGAAAAACTGTTTTTT	CSAFPFGTAIEKLFF
-	TRBD2	TRBJ2-5	TRBV27	TGTGCCAGCAGTTCCAGGGAGGGCCAAGAGACCCAGTACTTC	CASSSREGQETQYF
many	TRBD2	TRBJ2-3	TRBV5-1	TGCGCCAGCAGCTTCAATCCAGCGGGAGGCACAGATACGCAGTATTTT	CASSFNPAGGTDTQYF
-	-	TRBJ1-6	TRBV5-1	TGCGCCAGCAGGGAGGAGTCGGGCAATTCACCCCTCCACTTT	CASREESGNSPLHF
few	-	TRBJ1-5	TRBV11-2	TGTGCCAGCAGCTTACCCCAACAGGGCCAGCCCCAGCATTTT	CASSLPQQGQPQHF
few	-	TRBJ2-1	TRBV11-2	TGTGCCAGCAGCCCATTCCTATTAAGGGCGGAATACAATGAGCAGTTCTTC	CASSPFLLRAEYNEQFF
-	TRBD2	TRBJ2-7	TRBV12-3/TRBV12-4	TGTGCCAGCAGAGGGACTAGCGGGAGAAGTATAGAATACGGCTACGAGCAGTACTTC	CASRGTSGRSIEYGYEQYF
few	-	TRBJ2-1	TRBV7-6	TGTGCCAGCAGCTTGGGGCGGACGCCCGGAATGGAGCAGTTCTTC	CASSLGRTPGMEQFF
-	-	TRBJ2-5	TRBV7-9	TGTGCCAGCAGCTTAGGATCGAGAGAGACCCAGTACTTC	CASSLGSRETQYF
many	TRBD1	TRBJ2-7	TRBV12-5	TGTGCTAGTGGTATCCCGGGACAGCCCTACGAGCAGTACTTC	CASGIPGQPYEQYF
many	TRBD1	TRBJ1-2	TRBV29-1	TGCAGCGTAAAGAGGGACAGCACCCCATATGGCTACACCTTC	CSVKRDSTPYGYTF
-	TRBD2	TRBJ2-5	TRBV12-3/TRBV12-4	TGTGCCAGCAGTTTAGCCTCGGGGGGACGAGCTAGCGCCTTCCAAGAGACCCAGTACTTC	CASSLASGGRASAFQETQYF
many	-	TRBJ2-3	TRBV6-1	TGTGCCAGCAGTGAACGGGGGTCCTCAGATACGCAGTATTTT	CASSERGSSDTQYF
-	-	TRBJ1-2	TRBV20-1	TGCAGTGCTAGAGAGGTCAGGGCGGGTGGCTACACCTTC	CSAREVRAGGYTF
-	TRBD1	TRBJ1-1	TRBV5-6	TGTGCCAGCAGCTTAGCCGGGACAGGGGGAGGCACTGAAGCTTTCTTT	CASSLAGTGGGTEAFF
few	TRBD1	TRBJ1-4	TRBV18	TGTGCCAGCTCGCGGAACGGGGGACAGGGAAATGAAAAACTGTTTTTT	CASSRNGGQGNEKLFF
-	-	TRBJ2-7	TRBV7-8	TGTGCCAGCAGCTTTGGGGCGGGACTCTCCTACGAGCAGTACTTC	CASSFGAGLSYEQYF
few	-	TRBJ1-1	TRBV11-3	TGTGCCAGCAGCTTTCGGGGGGCTGAAGCTTTCTTT	CASSFRGAEAFF
few	TRBD1	TRBJ2-7	TRBV6-2/TRBV6-3	TGTGCCAGCAGATCAGCCGGGACAGGTCCCTACGAGCAGTACTTC	CASRSAGTGPYEQYF
-	-	TRBJ2-2	TRBV7-9	TGTGCCCTACTGCGGAACACCGGGGAGCTGTTTTTT	CALLRNTGELFF
few	TRBD2	TRBJ2-1	TRBV12-3/TRBV12-4	TGTGCCAGCAGTTTTCGTATGACTAGCGGGAGGGATGAGCAGTTCTTC	CASSFRMTSGRDEQFF
few	TRBD1	TRBJ1-2	TRBV14	TGTGCCAGCAGCCACCGACAGGGGCGAAACTATGGCTACACCTTC	CASSHRQGRNYGYTF
-	-	TRBJ1-6	TRBV27	TGTGCCAGCAGTTCGCAACCTCGCCGGGACGTAAATTCACCCCTCCACTTT	CASSSQPRRDVNSPLHF
-	TRBD1	TRBJ2-5	TRBV27	TGTGCCAGCAGTGTAAACAGGGGGTCGCGAGAGACCCAGTACTTC	CASSVNRGSRETQYF
-	TRBD1	TRBJ2-7	TRBV4-1	TGCGCCAGCAGCCAAAGTGGACAGGGGGTCTACGAGCAGTACTTC	CASSQSGQGVYEQYF
-	-	TRBJ1-2	TRBV2	TGTGCCAGCAGAGTAACAGGGAACTATGGCTACACCTTC	CASRVTGNYGYTF
-	TRBD1	TRBJ2-4	TRBV11-2	TGTGCCAGCAGCTTAGGAGGGGACAGGGGGGCCAAAAACATTCAGTACTTC	CASSLGGDRGAKNIQYF
few	TRBD2	TRBJ2-2	TRBV4-2	TGTGCCAGCAGCCAAGGACCTAGCGGGGGTGGGACCGGGGAGCTGTTTTTT	CASSQGPSGGGTGELFF
few	-	TRBJ2-6	TRBV18	TGTGCCAGCTCACCAGTGACAACAGGGGCCAACGTCCTGACTTTC	CASSPVTTGANVLTF
few	-	TRBJ1-5	TRBV10-3	TGTGCCATCAGTGAGGTGGCGAAATCTAGCAATCAGCCCCAGCATTTT	CAISEVAKSSNQPQHF
few	-	TRBJ2-7	TRBV28	TGTGCCAGCAACACTCAGGGGACTCCCTACGAGCAGTACTTC	CASNTQGTPYEQYF
few	-	TRBJ2-5	TRBV18	TGTGCCAGCTCACCACCAACCAGCCGGGAGACCCAGTACTTC	CASSPPTSRETQYF
-	-	TRBJ1-1	TRBV7-2	TGTGCCAGCAGCAAGAGTGGGGTGAACACTGAAGCTTTCTTT	CASSKSGVNTEAFF
few	-	TRBJ1-5	TRBV29-1	TGCAGCGCTGTTAATGGGGGGGATAGCAATCAGCCCCAGCATTTT	CSAVNGGDSNQPQHF
-	TRBD1	TRBJ1-5	TRBV6-6	TGTGCCAGCAGGGAGGGACAGGGCGAACAGCCCCAGCATTTT	CASREGQGEQPQHF
many	-	TRBJ2-3	TRBV20-1	TGCAGTGCTAACCAGGGACTCTCCTTTCTAGATACGCAGTATTTT	CSANQGLSFLDTQYF
many	-	TRBJ2-7	TRBV28	TGTGCCAGCACCGTATTAGGACAGCGGATCTACGAGCAGTACTTC	CASTVLGQRIYEQYF
-	-	TRBJ2-3	TRBV7-8	TGTGCCAGCAGCTTAGGCGGGGACTCTGATACGCAGTATTTT	CASSLGGDSDTQYF
few	-	TRBJ2-3	TRBV6-6	TGTGCCAGCTCGACAGGCACAGATACGCAGTATTTT	CASSTGTDTQYF
-	TRBD1	TRBJ2-1	TRBV5-1	TGCGCCAGCAGCTGGGCCGCCGGGACAGGGTACAATGAGCAGTTCTTC	CASSWAAGTGYNEQFF
-	TRBD2	TRBJ2-1	TRBV6-6	TGTGCCAGCAGCTCCGGGACTACCCTTTACAATGAGCAGTTCTTC	CASSSGTTLYNEQFF
-	TRBD2	TRBJ2-7	TRBV7-2	TGTGCCAGCAGCACCCCCGGGAGGGCCTCCTACGAGCAGTACTTC	CASSTPGRASYEQYF